This T cell receptor (beta chain) is from a study of response to subunit inactivated influenza vaccine. Study outcomes and limitations: There was a suggestion from the authors that each seasonal influenza vaccination recruits few new T cells.

TCRdb ran MiXCR on the RT-PCR reads and lists one entry per CDR3 protein. Of 450,000 to 600,000 distinct CDR3 sequences listed, more than 15% were seen once; the top ten hold less than 4%. This clonotype has more than one count but fewer than ten. What it recognizes is unknown. This CDR3 is built from 18 residues. Germline-derived CDR1 and CDR2 are SGHRS and YFSETQ. Trimming removed 0 bases from V and 2 bases from J; junction bases left unmatched: 9. This specimen was CD4+ T cells sorted from PBMCs, taken about 24 months after vaccination. This TCR was sampled from a man aged 50 to 69 who received an inactivated influenza vaccine. J is TRBJ2-1 and V is TRBV5-1; TRBD2 aligns across 9 bases. CDR3 loop: CASSLGLVAGGPYNEQFF. CDR3 sequence (DNA): TGCGCCAGCAGCTTGGGCCTAGTGGCGGGGGGGCCCTACAATGAGCAGTTCTTC. The entire variable domain, with the rest obtained from reference TRBV5-1 and TRBJ2-1, is as follows: KAGVTQTPRYLIKTRGQQVTLSCSPISGHRSVSWYQQTPGQGLQFLFEYFSETQRNKGNFPGRFSGRQFSNSRSEMNVSTLELGDSALYLCASSLGLVAGGPYNEQFFGPGTRLTVL.